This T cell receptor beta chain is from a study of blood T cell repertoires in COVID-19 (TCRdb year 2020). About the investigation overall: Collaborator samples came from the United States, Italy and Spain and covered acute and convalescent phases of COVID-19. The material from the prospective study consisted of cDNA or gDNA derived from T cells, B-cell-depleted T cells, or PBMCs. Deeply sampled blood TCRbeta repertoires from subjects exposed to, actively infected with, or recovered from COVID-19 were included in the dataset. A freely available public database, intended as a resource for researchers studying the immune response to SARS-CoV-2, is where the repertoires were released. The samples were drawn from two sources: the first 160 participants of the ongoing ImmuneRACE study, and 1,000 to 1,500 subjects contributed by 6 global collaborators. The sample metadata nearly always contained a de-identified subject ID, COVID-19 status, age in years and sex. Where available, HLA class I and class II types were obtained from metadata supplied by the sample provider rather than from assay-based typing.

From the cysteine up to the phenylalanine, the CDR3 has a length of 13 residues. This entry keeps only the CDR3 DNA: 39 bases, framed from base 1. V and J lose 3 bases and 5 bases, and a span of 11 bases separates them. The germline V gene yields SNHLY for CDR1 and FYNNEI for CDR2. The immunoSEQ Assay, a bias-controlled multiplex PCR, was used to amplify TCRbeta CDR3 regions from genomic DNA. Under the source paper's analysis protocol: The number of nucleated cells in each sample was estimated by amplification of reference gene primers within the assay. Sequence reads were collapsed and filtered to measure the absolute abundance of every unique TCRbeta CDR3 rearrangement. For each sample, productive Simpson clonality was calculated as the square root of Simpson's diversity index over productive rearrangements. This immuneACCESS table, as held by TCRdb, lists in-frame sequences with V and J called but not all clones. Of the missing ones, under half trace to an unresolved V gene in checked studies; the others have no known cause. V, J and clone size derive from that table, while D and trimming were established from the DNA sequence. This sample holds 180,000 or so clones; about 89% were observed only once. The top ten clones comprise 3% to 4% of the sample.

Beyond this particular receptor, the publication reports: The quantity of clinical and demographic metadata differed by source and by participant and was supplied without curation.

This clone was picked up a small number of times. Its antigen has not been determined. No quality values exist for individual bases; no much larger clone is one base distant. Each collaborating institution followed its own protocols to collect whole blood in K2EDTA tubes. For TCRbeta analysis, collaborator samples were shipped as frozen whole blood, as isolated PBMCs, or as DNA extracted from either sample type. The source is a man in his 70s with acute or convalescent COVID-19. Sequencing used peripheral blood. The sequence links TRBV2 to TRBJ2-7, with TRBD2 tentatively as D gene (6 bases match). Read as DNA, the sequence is TGTGCCAGCAGTGACGGGGGATACCACGAGCAGTACTTC. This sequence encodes CASSDGGYHEQYF.